These 6 T cell receptor beta chains came from one sample sequenced in a study of OX40 agonist ivuxolimab in advanced cancers. Profiled with immunoSEQ multiplex PCR; TCRdb holds only in-frame clones, not every one. The repertoire holds 9,500 to 13,000 clones, with 85% to 90% as singletons. This specimen was CD4+ or CD8+ T cells sorted from blood, taken in a trial of the OX40 agonist ivuxolimab. The receptors were sampled from an adult with an advanced solid tumor such as melanoma, head and neck, liver or kidney cancer.

The rearrangement uses TRBV27 and TRBJ1-4, with 10 bases identical to TRBD1. V trimming: 7 bases; J trimming: 1 base; junction bases outside the gene matches: 6. The germline CDR1 and CDR2 sequences are MNHEY and SMNVEV (reference sequence). This CDR3 contains 16 residues. The CDR3 DNA reads TGTGCCAGCAAGCCCGGGACAGGGGAAACTAATGAAAAACTGTTTTTT. Protein sequence: CASKPGTGETNEKLFF.

The rearrangement uses TRBV7-9 and TRBJ1-1; 8 nucleotides agree with TRBD1. The CDR3 contains 14 residues. The germline gives CDR1 SEHNR, CDR2 FQNEAQ (reference sequence). Losses at the gene ends were 5 bases for V and 3 bases for J; bases not matched to a gene: 5. The CDR3 sequence: CASSPDRGDTEAFF. CDR3 DNA sequence: TGTGCCAGCAGCCCAGACAGGGGAGACACTGAAGCTTTCTTT.

This rearrangement joins TRBV5-6 to TRBJ1-2, with D uncertain. Germline V gene lookup returns CDR1 SGHDT and CDR2 YYEEEE. The CDR3 is 15 residues long. Trimming shortened V by 5 bases and J by 3 bases, and 17 bases separated the two germline ends. DNA for the CDR3: TGTGCCAGCAGGATAACGGCAGACAAAGACTATGGCTACACCTTC. Its translation is CASRITADKDYGYTF.

This rearrangement joins TRBV28 to TRBJ2-7, with D perhaps matching TRBD2 (5 bases). Trimming took off 5 bases at V and 5 bases at J, with 22 bases between the two ends. Germline CDR1 is MDHEN and CDR2 is SYDVKM. This CDR3 is built from 16 residues. CDR3 nucleotides: TGTGCCAGCAGTCCCTTACGCGGAGAGGGTACAGACGAGCAGTACTTC. Protein sequence: CASSPLRGEGTDEQYF.

The V gene is TRBV21-1, the J gene TRBJ2-5; the table assigns TRBD2, which was not confirmed against the DNA. TRBV21-1 is a documented pseudogene. This CDR3 has 14 residues. As DNA, the CDR3 is TGTGCCAGCCCACAAACGGGGGGGCGGGAGACCCAGTACTTC. Its protein product is CASPQTGGRETQYF.

This clone was observed a few times. Other DNA sequences within the sample encode an identical CDR3. V usage is TRBV6-4 and J usage is TRBJ2-3, with 13 positions matching TRBD2. Losses at the gene ends were 6 bases for V and 3 bases for J; bases not matched to a gene: 6. The CDR3 totals 16 residues. Germline V CDR1 and CDR2: MRHNA, SNTAGT. CDR3 residues: CASSPLAGGQTDTQYF. CDR3 in DNA: TGTGCCAGCAGCCCACTAGCGGGGGGGCAAACAGATACGCAGTATTTT.